These T cell receptor beta chains were read from a single sample in a study of follicular helper T cells after annual influenza vaccination. Sequencing was performed with immunoSEQ multiplex PCR; in TCRdb, only in-frame clones are kept and a portion is missing. The table has roughly 10,000 clones, approximately 77% seen once. The sample consisted of CXCR5- memory CD4+ T cells sorted from blood, taken on the day of influenza vaccination. These receptors were collected from an adult who received the influenza vaccine. The CDR3 runs from the conserved cysteine through the conserved F or W. D genes are given only for firm matches. Part of the rows lack a size; the others show once, few, many or a class for expanded clones.

d_call: -; j_call: TRBJ1-2; v_call: TRBV6-5; cdr3_length: 14; clone_size: few; cdr3_nt: TGTGCCAGCAGTCCGGGGAGGGAAAACTATGGCTACACCTTC; cdr3_aa: CASSPGRENYGYTF
d_call: TRBD1; j_call: TRBJ2-7; v_call: TRBV7-9; cdr3_length: 17; clone_size: few; cdr3_nt: TGTGCCAGCAGCTCCAGGACCATGACAGGGCTAGCCTACGAGCAGTACTTC; cdr3_aa: CASSSRTMTGLAYEQYF
d_call: -; j_call: TRBJ2-1; v_call: TRBV30; cdr3_length: 11; clone_size: few; cdr3_nt: TGTGCCTGGGCTCCGGACAGAGAGCAGTTCTTC; cdr3_aa: CAWAPDREQFF
d_call: -; j_call: TRBJ2-2; v_call: TRBV27; cdr3_length: 17; clone_size: -; cdr3_nt: TGTGCCAGTAGGGGCCCGGGCGGAGTGTCGAACACCGGGGAGCTGTTTTTT; cdr3_aa: CASRGPGGVSNTGELFF
d_call: -; j_call: TRBJ2-2; v_call: TRBV14; cdr3_length: 13; clone_size: few; cdr3_nt: TGTGCCAGCAGCCGAAACACGGACGGGGAGCTGTTTTTT; cdr3_aa: CASSRNTDGELFF
d_call: TRBD2; j_call: TRBJ2-7; v_call: TRBV27; cdr3_length: 15; clone_size: -; cdr3_nt: TGTGCCAGCAAGTCACTTAGCGGGGGATCCTACGAGCAGTACTTC; cdr3_aa: CASKSLSGGSYEQYF
d_call: -; j_call: TRBJ2-7; v_call: TRBV7-2; cdr3_length: 15; clone_size: -; cdr3_nt: TGTGCCAGCAGCTTATATCGGTTCGGCCCCTACGAGCAGTACTTC; cdr3_aa: CASSLYRFGPYEQYF
d_call: TRBD1; j_call: TRBJ2-2; v_call: TRBV7-2; cdr3_length: 16; clone_size: -; cdr3_nt: TGTGCCAGCAGCTTAGACAGGGGGACGAACACCGGGGAGCTGTTTTTT; cdr3_aa: CASSLDRGTNTGELFF
d_call: -; j_call: TRBJ1-1; v_call: TRBV27; cdr3_length: 13; clone_size: -; cdr3_nt: TGTGCCAGCAGGTTGCGGGGTAGTAATGAAGCTTTCTTT; cdr3_aa: CASRLRGSNEAFF
d_call: -; j_call: TRBJ2-5; v_call: TRBV6-5; cdr3_length: 11; clone_size: -; cdr3_nt: TGTGCCAGCAGCCGACTAGAGACCCAGTACTTC; cdr3_aa: CASSRLETQYF
d_call: -; j_call: TRBJ2-5; v_call: TRBV7-9; cdr3_length: 13; clone_size: -; cdr3_nt: TGTGCCAGCAGCTTAAACACGGGGGAGACCCAGTACTTC; cdr3_aa: CASSLNTGETQYF
d_call: -; j_call: TRBJ1-2; v_call: TRBV18; cdr3_length: 12; clone_size: -; cdr3_nt: TGTGCCAGCTCACCCCCGGAGGCTGGCTACACCTTC; cdr3_aa: CASSPPEAGYTF
d_call: -; j_call: TRBJ1-2; v_call: TRBV28; cdr3_length: 11; clone_size: -; cdr3_nt: TGTGCCAGCAGTTCAAACTATGGCTACACCTTC; cdr3_aa: CASSSNYGYTF
d_call: TRBD2; j_call: TRBJ2-3; v_call: TRBV13; cdr3_length: 16; clone_size: -; cdr3_nt: TGTGCCAGCAGCCTCAGACTAGCGGGGCTCACAGATACGCAGTATTTT; cdr3_aa: CASSLRLAGLTDTQYF
d_call: TRBD2; j_call: TRBJ2-3; v_call: TRBV14; cdr3_length: 15; clone_size: once; cdr3_nt: TGTGCCAGCAGCCAGGGGACTAGTGTAACAGATACGCAGTATTTT; cdr3_aa: CASSQGTSVTDTQYF
d_call: -; j_call: TRBJ2-2; v_call: TRBV28; cdr3_length: 13; clone_size: -; cdr3_nt: TGTGCCAGCAGCGGACCTAACACCGGGGAGCTGTTTTTT; cdr3_aa: CASSGPNTGELFF
d_call: TRBD1; j_call: TRBJ1-3; v_call: TRBV28; cdr3_length: 15; clone_size: -; cdr3_nt: TGTGCCAGCAGCCTAGGGACAGGGAACGGAAACACCATATATTTT; cdr3_aa: CASSLGTGNGNTIYF
d_call: -; j_call: TRBJ2-1; v_call: TRBV4-1; cdr3_length: 14; clone_size: -; cdr3_nt: TGCGCCAGCAGCCAAGGGGTGCGAGACAATGAGCAGTTCTTC; cdr3_aa: CASSQGVRDNEQFF
d_call: TRBD2; j_call: TRBJ2-5; v_call: TRBV5-1; cdr3_length: 14; clone_size: -; cdr3_nt: TGCGCCAGCAGGCAGGGAGGGCGGCAAGAGACCCAGTACTTC; cdr3_aa: CASRQGGRQETQYF
d_call: -; j_call: TRBJ2-3; v_call: TRBV6-5; cdr3_length: 13; clone_size: -; cdr3_nt: TGTGCCAGCAGAAAAACTAGCACAGATACGCAGTATTTT; cdr3_aa: CASRKTSTDTQYF
d_call: -; j_call: TRBJ1-1; v_call: TRBV7-9; cdr3_length: 13; clone_size: -; cdr3_nt: TGTGCCAGCAGCTTAGCGCGGGGGGCGGAAGCTTTCTTT; cdr3_aa: CASSLARGAEAFF
d_call: -; j_call: TRBJ2-3; v_call: TRBV7-9; cdr3_length: 14; clone_size: once; cdr3_nt: TGTGCCAGCAGCTCCGGGACACTCCCAGATACGCAGTATTTT; cdr3_aa: CASSSGTLPDTQYF